This T cell receptor beta chain comes out of a study of cytotoxic CD8 clonotypes in ibrutinib-treated CLL (dated by TCRdb to about 2021). With respect to the entire study: The cohort was composed of under 12 relapsed/refractory and approximately 16 treatment-naive patients; IGHV unmutated status was identified in some 17 patients. Response samples were obtained after a median of 12 months of treatment, with a range of about 6 to 40 months. Longitudinal samples were available for about 30% of the roughly 90 trial participants. Cryopreserved peripheral blood mononuclear cells were obtained prior to treatment, at the time of response, and at either disease progression or sustained remission. Samples averaged approximately 240,000 productive templates and tens of thousands of productive rearrangements. Patients were still on ibrutinib when every remission and progressive disease sample was collected. Partial responses were observed in approximately 24 patients and complete responses in 2; after a median follow-up of 68 months, remission was maintained in 15 or so patients and progression was observed in about twelve.

Each clonotype received, on average, 10x coverage in deep resolution sequencing performed on a MiSeq, where the target depth lay between 1 in 1 million and 1 in 200,000 T cells. The immunoSEQ hsTCRB Kit was used to generate the TCR beta libraries. The paper's processing steps were these. The data were analyzed with ImmunoSEQ Analyzer and ImmunoSEQ Data Assistant, and V, D and J gene assignments followed IMGT definitions. Clonality was computed as one minus normalized Shannon entropy of productive rearrangement frequencies, ranging from 0 to 1. Only overrepresented clonotypes making up at least 0.05% of the repertoire of each patient were included in the public clonotype analysis. About a dozen repertoires from age-matched healthy donors, obtained from immuneACCESS, served as clonality controls. TCRdb retrieved this table from immuneACCESS and kept in-frame rearrangements only. Not all clones are present; in checked studies, unresolved V genes account for under half, and no reason is known for the remainder. V, J and clone size reflect that table, while D and trimming were determined from the DNA. Across this sample there are over 200,000 clones, with 75% to 85% seen only once. The ten biggest clones cover over 10% of the sample.

Beyond this particular receptor, the publication reports: Sampling times were not matched between sustained-remission and progressing patients, and lymph node repertoires were not studied. Clonality increased at ibrutinib response, stayed stable in sustained remission, and fell back toward baseline at progression. Baseline clonality was found to be higher than that of age-matched healthy donors and was strongly correlated with circulating CD8+ T-cell counts. Public clonotypes were found to be uncommon and were observed to contract or remain stable during treatment; the increase in clonality was shown to reflect expansion of private clonotypes at ibrutinib response.

Trimming accounts for 7 bases at V and 4 bases at J, while the number of junction bases matched to no gene is 12. Its CDR3 holds 15 amino acids, cysteine through phenylalanine. CDR3 DNA is the only sequence kept; it has 45 bases, read in frame from the first base. The germline V gene encodes CDR1 MNHEY and CDR2 SMNVEV (reference sequence). Interpreted using the paper, the time point label stands for: 12 months on ibrutinib. For TCR beta library preparation, around 2.2 micrograms of genomic DNA was extracted from cryopreserved PBMCs. High-throughput TCR beta sequencing was performed on longitudinal blood samples from CLL patients receiving ibrutinib monotherapy. Patients were enrolled in a phase 2 open-label single-center ibrutinib monotherapy trial. This clone has more than one count but fewer than ten. The antigen it binds to is not known. There are no base qualities to consult, and no much larger clone falls within one base.

Here the chain combines TRBV27 and TRBJ2-7, and 8 junction bases match TRBD2. Sequenced here: PBMCs, sampled after 12 months of ibrutinib treatment. The receptor's source is a human donor with chronic lymphocytic leukemia. This receptor carries the CDR3 CASTAPGGGAYEQYF. The bases are TGTGCCAGCACCGCCCCGGGAGGGGGGGCTTACGAGCAGTACTTC.